This TCR beta chain was sequenced during a study of T-cell reconstitution after alpha-beta-depleted transplantation in children. Notes on this clonotype: Its antigen is as yet unknown.

Germline V gene data show CDR1 as SQVTM and CDR2 as ANQGSEA. Deletions cut 2 bases from V and 4 bases from J, with 12 bases between. The CDR3 spans 13 residues. Study observations and caveats: Several hundred expanded graft clones reportedly were the source of alpha-beta T cells about two months after transplant.

Researchers prepared the TCRbeta library using unique molecular identifiers, the study reports. Each CDR3 protein is one row after TCRdb ran MiXCR on the PCR reads. The table records about 600,000 distinct CDR3 sequences, under 15% of them present only once. This sequence joins TRBV29-1 and TRBJ2-7, with D perhaps matching TRBD2 (5 bases). The sample was PBMCs, mostly from graft donor cells, taken 360 days after TCRalphabeta/CD19-depleted stem cell transplant. The TCR was taken from a male patient aged 5 to 17 who had a stem cell transplant for acute myeloid leukemia, so the T cells may come from the graft donor. The CDR3 loop reads CSVESGNYYEQYF. The CDR3 coding sequence is TGCAGCGTTGAATCCGGGAATTATTACGAGCAGTACTTC.